This T cell receptor (beta chain) was sequenced during a study of cytomegalovirus exposure and HLA in healthy donors. Findings and caveats of the study: In a later analysis, HLA-associated beta chains showed higher expansion and lower generation probabilities than comparable chains. Among donors in an Asian-associated ancestry cluster, a later analysis reportedly found fewer N-insertions than the approximately 700-donor mean. In a later analysis, TCR beta V- and J-gene trimming was associated with a missense DCLRE1C variant.

Points on this clone: Its antigen is not known.

The PCR contained 60 Vbeta and 13 Jbeta primers. Profiling relied on immunoSEQ multiplex PCR, and the TCRdb table lists in-frame clones only, not all of them. Of roughly 100,000 clones in the sample, 70% to 90% were seen once. Donors in the study were healthy people who gave bone marrow. CDR3 length: 18 residues. V shed 4 bases and J 10 bases; nucleotides not matched to a gene: 14. Per the germline V gene, CDR1 is MNHNS and CDR2 is SASEGT. This chain connects TRBV6-1 to TRBJ2-1; TRBD2 aligns across 15 bases. This receptor was taken from a man aged 40-49 years in good health and CMV-seronegative. Input material: PBMCs. The CDR3 DNA is TGTGCCAGCAGTGCGGGACTAGCGGGGGGAACCGGGGAGCAGGAGCAGTTCTTC. Translation: CASSAGLAGGTGEQEQFF.